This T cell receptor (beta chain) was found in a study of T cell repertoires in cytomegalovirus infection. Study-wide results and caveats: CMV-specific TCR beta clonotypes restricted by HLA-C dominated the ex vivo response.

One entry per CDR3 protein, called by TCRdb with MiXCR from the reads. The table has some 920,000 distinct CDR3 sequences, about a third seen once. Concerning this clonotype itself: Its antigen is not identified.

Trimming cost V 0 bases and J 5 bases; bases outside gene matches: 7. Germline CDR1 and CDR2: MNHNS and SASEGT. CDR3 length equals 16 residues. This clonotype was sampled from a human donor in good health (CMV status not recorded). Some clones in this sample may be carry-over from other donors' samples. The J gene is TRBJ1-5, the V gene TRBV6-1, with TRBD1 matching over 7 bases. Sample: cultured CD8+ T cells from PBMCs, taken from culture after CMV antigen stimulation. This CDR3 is CASSEAVTGSDQPQHF. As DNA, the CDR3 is TGTGCCAGCAGTGAAGCTGTGACAGGGAGCGATCAGCCCCAGCATTTT.